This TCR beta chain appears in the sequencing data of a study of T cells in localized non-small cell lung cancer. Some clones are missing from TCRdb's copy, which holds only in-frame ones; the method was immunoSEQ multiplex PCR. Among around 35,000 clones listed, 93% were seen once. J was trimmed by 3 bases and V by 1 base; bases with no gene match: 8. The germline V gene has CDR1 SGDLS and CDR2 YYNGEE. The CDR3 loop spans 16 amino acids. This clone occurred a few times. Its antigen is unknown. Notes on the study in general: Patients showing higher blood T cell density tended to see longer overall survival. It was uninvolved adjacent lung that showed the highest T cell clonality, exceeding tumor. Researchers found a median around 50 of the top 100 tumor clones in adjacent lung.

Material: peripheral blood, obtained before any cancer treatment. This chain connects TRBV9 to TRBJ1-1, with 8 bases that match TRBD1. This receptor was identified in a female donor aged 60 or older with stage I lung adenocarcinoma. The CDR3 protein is CASSVTRTGLDTEAFF. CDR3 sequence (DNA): TGTGCCAGCAGCGTAACCCGGACAGGGTTGGACACTGAAGCTTTCTTT.